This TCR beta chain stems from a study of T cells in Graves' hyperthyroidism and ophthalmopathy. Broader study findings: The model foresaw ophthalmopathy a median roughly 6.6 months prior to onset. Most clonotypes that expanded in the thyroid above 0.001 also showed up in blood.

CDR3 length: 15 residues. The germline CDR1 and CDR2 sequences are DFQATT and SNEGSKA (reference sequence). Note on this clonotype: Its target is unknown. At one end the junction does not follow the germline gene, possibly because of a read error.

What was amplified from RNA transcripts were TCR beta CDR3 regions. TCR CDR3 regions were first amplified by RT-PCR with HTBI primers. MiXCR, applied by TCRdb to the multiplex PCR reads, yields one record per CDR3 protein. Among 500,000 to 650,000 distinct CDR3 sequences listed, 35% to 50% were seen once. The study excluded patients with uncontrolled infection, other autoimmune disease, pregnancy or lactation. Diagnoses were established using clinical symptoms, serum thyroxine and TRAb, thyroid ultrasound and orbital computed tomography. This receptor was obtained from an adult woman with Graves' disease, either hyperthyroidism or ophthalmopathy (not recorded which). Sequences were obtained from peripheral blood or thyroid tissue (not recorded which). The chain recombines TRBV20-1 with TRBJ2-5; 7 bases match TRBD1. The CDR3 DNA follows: TGCAGTGCTAAAGTAGCGCCCCGGCAGGGGGAGACCCAGCACTTC. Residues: CSAKVAPRQGETQHF.